A single sample gave rise to the 20 T cell receptor beta chains below, sequenced in a study of cytomegalovirus exposure and HLA in healthy donors (dated by TCRdb to 2015 to 2018). To prepare the library, the immunoSEQ multiplex PCR assay was applied. For the multiplex PCR, a mixture combining 60 forward primers for TCR Vbeta segments and 13 reverse primers for TCR Jbeta segments was used. TCRdb provides this immuneACCESS table in a form limited to in-frame rearrangements. Some clones are lacking; in checked studies, under half of them reflect an unresolved V gene, and why the rest are absent is not known. This sample gives around 63,000 clones in total; roughly 84% of them show up just once. The ten largest clones represent roughly 3% of the sample. The material sequenced was PBMCs. The receptors originated from a woman in her 30s in good health and CMV-seronegative.

V is TRBV19 and J is TRBJ1-5; D perhaps matches TRBD1 (5 bases). The CDR3 has 14 residues. The V gene's germline CDR1 is LNHDA and CDR2 SQIVND (reference sequence). Trimming removed 5 bases at V and 3 bases at J, with 11 bases between. CDR3 sequence reads: CASSWGPNNQPQHF. CDR3 nucleotides: TGTGCCAGTAGTTGGGGCCCAAACAATCAGCCCCAGCATTTT.

The genes are TRBV15 and TRBJ2-1; 13 nucleotides agree with TRBD2. With 5 bases clipped from V and 5 bases from J, the junction kept 0 bases outside the gene matches. The CDR3 totals 14 residues. The germline V gene encodes CDR1 LNHNV and CDR2 YYDKDF (reference sequence). CDR3 protein: CATSGTSGNNEQFF. The CDR3 DNA reads TGTGCCACCAGCGGGACTAGCGGGAACAATGAGCAGTTCTTC.

The V and J genes are TRBV6-6 and TRBJ1-2; D may be TRBD1 (5 bases). Trimming shortened V by 2 bases and J by 6 bases, and 16 bases separated the two germline ends. The germline CDR1 and CDR2 sequences are MNHNY and SVGAGI (reference sequence). The CDR3 is 15 amino acids. This chain's CDR3 is CASSYPGLPQDGYTF. CDR3 bases: TGTGCCAGCAGTTACCCAGGGTTGCCTCAAGATGGCTACACCTTC.

The CDR3 coding sequence is TGTGCCAGCAGCCCACACGCAGGGGTAAGCAACTATGGCTACACCTTC. Translation: CASSPHAGVSNYGYTF. The gene calls are TRBV9 and TRBJ1-2, with TRBD1 as a possible D gene (6 bases). Per germline, CDR1 SGDLS and CDR2 YYNGEE. Trimming pared 4 bases from V and 2 bases from J, leaving 18 bases between. This CDR3 contains 16 residues.

The V and J genes are TRBV7-8 and TRBJ2-3, with 7 bases matching TRBD2. The germline CDR1 and CDR2 sequences are SGHVS and FQNEAQ. V gave up 2 bases and J gave up 10 bases; unmatched junction bases: 18. The CDR3 is 17 residues long. The CDR3 is CASSLTAGVTFRRAQYF. CDR3 sequence (DNA): TGTGCCAGCAGCTTAACGGCGGGAGTCACCTTTCGGAGGGCGCAGTATTTT.

This chain connects TRBV28 to TRBJ1-5; D unclear. The CDR3 is 12 residues long. Per the germline V gene, CDR1 is MDHEN and CDR2 is SYDVKM. The V gene lost 4 bases and the J gene lost 3 bases, with 4 bases spanning the gap. This CDR3 is CASSSFNQPQHF. The CDR3, as DNA: TGTGCCAGCAGTTCATTCAATCAGCCCCAGCATTTT.

The J gene is TRBJ1-5, the V gene TRBV27; D is perhaps TRBD1 (6 bases). The length of the CDR3 is 14 residues. V dropped 9 bases and J dropped 5 bases, with 17 bases sitting between them. Germline V gives CDR1 MNHEY, CDR2 SMNVEV (reference sequence). The CDR3 is CASGRKQGDQPQHF. DNA of the CDR3: TGTGCCAGTGGCCGGAAACAGGGAGATCAGCCCCAGCATTTT.

The chain recombines TRBV9 with TRBJ2-1; TRBD1 matches 7 bases. CDR1 SGDLS and CDR2 YYNGEE come from the germline V gene. Trimming took 4 bases from V and 7 from J; bases not matched to a gene: 11. This CDR3 contains 15 residues. In nucleotides, the CDR3 is TGTGCCAGCAGCCCGACAGGGACGCCCCGAAATGAGCAGTTCTTC. This codes for CASSPTGTPRNEQFF.

The chain recombines TRBV19 with TRBJ1-5; unclear D gene. V lost 7 bases, J lost 0 bases, and 13 bases lay in between. The length of the CDR3 is 15 residues. Germline V CDR1 and CDR2: LNHDA, SQIVND (reference sequence). CDR3 DNA sequence: TGTGCCAGTAACCGGGAAATTGTTAGCAATCAGCCCCAGCATTTT. Residues: CASNREIVSNQPQHF.

Note on this clone: The germline gene is not matched at one end of the junction; a read error may be the cause. The chain is built from TRBV18 and TRBJ1-1, with D uncertain. The CDR3 is made up of 12 amino acids. The germline gives CDR1 KGHSH, CDR2 LQKENI. In DNA form, the CDR3 reads TGTGCCAGCTCACCAAGCACGGAGCCCAGCCTGTTT. It codes for CASSPSTEPSLF.

For the CDR3, the DNA is TGTGCCACCTGGACTAGCGGAGACTCCTACAATGAGCAGTTCTTC. Encoded protein: CATWTSGDSYNEQFF. The genes are TRBV7-2 and TRBJ2-1, with 10 positions matching TRBD2. Germline CDR1 is SGHTA and CDR2 is FQGNSA. V lost 10 bases, J lost 0 bases, and 6 bases stayed unmatched. This CDR3 region has 15 residues.

This rearrangement joins TRBV30 to TRBJ1-2; D gene ambiguous. Germline V lookup: CDR1 GTSNPN, CDR2 SVGIG (reference sequence). There are 11 residues in the CDR3. V was trimmed by 5 bases and J by 0 bases, leaving 4 bases between them. The DNA of the CDR3 is TGTGCCTGGCACACTAACTATGGCTACACCTTC. Its translation: CAWHTNYGYTF.

This chain connects TRBV4-3 to TRBJ2-2; D ambiguous. V dropped 4 bases and J dropped 1 base, with 13 bases sitting between them. CDR3 length: 16 residues. Germline CDR1 reads LGHNA; CDR2 reads YSLEER. In DNA, the CDR3 is TGCGCCAGCAGCCGAAAGTTAGTCCTGAACACCGGGGAGCTGTTTTTT. This codes for CASSRKLVLNTGELFF.

V gene TRBV5-5 combines with J gene TRBJ1-2, with D possibly TRBD1 on 6 matching bases. V lost 4 bases to trimming and J lost 4 bases, with 23 bases between them. The CDR3 length is 17 residues. The germline V gene encodes CDR1 SGHKS and CDR2 YYEKEE (reference sequence). The DNA for the CDR3 is TGTGCCAGCAGCCCTGACGACAGGCCCCCTCCCCCCTATGGCTACACCTTC. Its translation: CASSPDDRPPPPYGYTF.

The chain employs TRBV18 and TRBJ2-7; a weak D match, TRBD2 (6 bases). V dropped 3 bases and J dropped 4 bases, with 10 bases sitting between them. Germline V gene lookup returns CDR1 KGHSH and CDR2 LQKENI. The CDR3 runs 13 residues. In DNA, the CDR3 is TGTGCCAGCTCACCGGGGGGACCATACGAGCAGTACTTC. Protein product: CASSPGGPYEQYF.

The chain carries TRBV19 and TRBJ1-1; possibly TRBD1 for D (5 bases). The ends were cut back, 3 bases at V and 4 bases at J, with 9 bases in the middle. The germline CDR1 and CDR2 sequences are LNHDA and SQIVND (reference sequence). The CDR3 has 13 amino acids. CDR3 nucleotide sequence: TGTGCCAGTAGTATGGGGGGGGGCACTGAAGCTTTCTTT. Translated, it gives CASSMGGGTEAFF.

This clone came up a few times. V is TRBV27 and J is TRBJ1-1; tentatively, D is TRBD1 (6 bases). The ends were cut back, 2 bases at V and 5 bases at J, with 12 bases in the middle. CDR3 length: 14 amino acids. The germline V gene has CDR1 MNHEY and CDR2 SMNVEV (reference sequence). The CDR3, as DNA: TGTGCCAGCAGTTTAACAGGGTCGAGAACTGAAGCTTTCTTT. It is translated as CASSLTGSRTEAFF.

The rearrangement uses TRBV6-4 and TRBJ2-1; 8 bases are shared with TRBD1. The CDR3 has 14 amino acids. J was trimmed by 7 bases and V by 6 bases; bases with no gene match: 8. The germline V gene has CDR1 MRHNA and CDR2 SNTAGT. CDR3 nucleotides: TGTGCCAGCAGAGAGCAGGGGGCATCGAATGAGCAGTTCTTC. This gives the protein CASREQGASNEQFF.

The rearrangement links TRBV4-1 to TRBJ1-1, with 11 bases fitting TRBD1. Losses at the gene ends were 8 bases for V and 6 bases for J; bases not matched to a gene: 14. Germline CDR1 MGHRA, CDR2 YSYEKL. This CDR3 has 16 amino acids. The CDR3 region has the DNA TGCGCCAGCGCCGAGGGACAGGGGGTCCTGCGCGCTGAAGCTTTCTTT. It codes for CASAEGQGVLRAEAFF.

This clone was seen a handful of times. The chain employs TRBV12-5 and TRBJ1-1; 8 bases are shared with TRBD1. The V and J ends lost 6 bases and 0 bases, in that order; junction bases with no gene match: 6. The CDR3 extends over 15 amino acids. Germline CDR1 reads LGHNT; CDR2 reads FRNRAP. The CDR3 reads CASGFGQGLNTEAFF. As DNA, the CDR3 is TGTGCTAGTGGCTTTGGACAGGGATTGAACACTGAAGCTTTCTTT.